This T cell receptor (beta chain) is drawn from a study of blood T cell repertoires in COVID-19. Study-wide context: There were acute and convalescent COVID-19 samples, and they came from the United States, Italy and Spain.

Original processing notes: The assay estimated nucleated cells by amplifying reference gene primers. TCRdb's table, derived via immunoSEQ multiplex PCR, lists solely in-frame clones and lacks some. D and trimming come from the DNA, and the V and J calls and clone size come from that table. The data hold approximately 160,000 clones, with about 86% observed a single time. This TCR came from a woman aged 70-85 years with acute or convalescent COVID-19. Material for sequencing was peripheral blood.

CDR3 sequence (DNA): TGTGCCAGCAGCTCAAGACTAGGTGGCAATGAGCAGTTCTTC. It translates to CASSSRLGGNEQFF. This chain links TRBV7-2 with TRBJ2-1; TRBD2 might be the D (6 bases). Trimming left V 4 bases short and J 6 bases short, with 13 bases between. The CDR3 is 14 amino acids. The germline V gene encodes CDR1 SGHTA and CDR2 FQGNSA.